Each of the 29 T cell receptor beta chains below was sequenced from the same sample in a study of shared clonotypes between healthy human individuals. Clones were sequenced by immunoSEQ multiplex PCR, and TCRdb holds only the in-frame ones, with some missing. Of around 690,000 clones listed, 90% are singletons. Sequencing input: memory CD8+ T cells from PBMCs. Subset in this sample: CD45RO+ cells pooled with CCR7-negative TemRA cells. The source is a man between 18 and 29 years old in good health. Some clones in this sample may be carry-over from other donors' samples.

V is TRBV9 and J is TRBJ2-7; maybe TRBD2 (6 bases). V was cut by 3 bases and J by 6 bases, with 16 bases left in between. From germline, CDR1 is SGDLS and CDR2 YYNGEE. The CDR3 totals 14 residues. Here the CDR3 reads CASSESGREAEQYF. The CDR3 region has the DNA TGTGCCAGCAGCGAAAGTGGGCGGGAAGCCGAGCAGTACTTC.

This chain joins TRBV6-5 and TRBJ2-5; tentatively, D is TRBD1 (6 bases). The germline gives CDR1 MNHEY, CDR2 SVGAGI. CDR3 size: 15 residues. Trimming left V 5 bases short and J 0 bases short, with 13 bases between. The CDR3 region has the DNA TGTGCCAGCAGTACCAAGACAGGCTACCAAGAGACCCAGTACTTC. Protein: CASSTKTGYQETQYF.

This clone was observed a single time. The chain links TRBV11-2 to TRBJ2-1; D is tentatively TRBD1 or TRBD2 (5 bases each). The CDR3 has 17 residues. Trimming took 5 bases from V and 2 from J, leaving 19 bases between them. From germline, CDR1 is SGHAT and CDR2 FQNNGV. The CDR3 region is CASSLFRAGTTYNEQFF. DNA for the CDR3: TGTGCCAGCAGCCTCTTTAGGGCCGGGACGACCTACAATGAGCAGTTCTTC. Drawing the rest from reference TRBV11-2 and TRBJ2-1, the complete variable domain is EAGVAQSPRYKIIEKRQSVAFWCNPISGHATLYWYQQILGQGPKLLIQFQNNGVVDDSQLPKDRFSAERLKGVDSTLKIQPAKLEDSAVYLCASSLFRAGTTYNEQFFGPGTRLTVL.

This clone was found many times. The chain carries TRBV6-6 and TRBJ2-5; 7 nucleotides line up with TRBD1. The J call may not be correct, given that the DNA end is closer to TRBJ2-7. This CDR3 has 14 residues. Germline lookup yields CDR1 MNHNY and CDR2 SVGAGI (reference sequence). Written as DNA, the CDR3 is TGTGCCAGCAGGCCCGGGACAGTCTCCTACGAGCAGTACTTC. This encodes CASRPGTVSYEQYF.

As DNA, the CDR3 is TGTGCCAGCAGCCGCCGGGGAGAGAACTATGGCTACACCTTC. It specifies CASSRRGENYGYTF. The J gene is TRBJ1-2, the V gene TRBV9; D is uncertain. This CDR3 region has 14 residues. Per germline, CDR1 SGDLS and CDR2 YYNGEE. Deletions cut 4 bases from V and 2 bases from J, with 12 bases between.

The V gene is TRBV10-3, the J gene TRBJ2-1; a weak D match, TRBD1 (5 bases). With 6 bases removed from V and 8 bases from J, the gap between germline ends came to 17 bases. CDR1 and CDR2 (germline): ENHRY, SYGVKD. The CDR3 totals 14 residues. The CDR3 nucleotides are TGTGCCATCAGCGCGGCAGGGCCTTGGGATGAGCAGTTCTTC. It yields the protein CAISAAGPWDEQFF.

The CDR3 sequence is CASSATRSEQFF. CDR3 DNA sequence: TGTGCCAGCAGCGCGACTAGGAGTGAGCAGTTCTTC. The rearrangement joins TRBV9 to TRBJ2-1; possibly TRBD2 for D (6 bases). Germline V gene lookup returns CDR1 SGDLS and CDR2 YYNGEE. The CDR3 spans 12 residues. V was shortened by 3 bases and J by 9 bases, with 10 bases between the two germline ends.

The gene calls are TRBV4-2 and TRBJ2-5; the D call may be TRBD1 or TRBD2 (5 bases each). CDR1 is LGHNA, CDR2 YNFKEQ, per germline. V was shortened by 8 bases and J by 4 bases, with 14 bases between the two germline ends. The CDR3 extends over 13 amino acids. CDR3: CASRAGSTETQYF. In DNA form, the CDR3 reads TGTGCCAGCCGGGCAGGGAGTACAGAGACCCAGTACTTC.

The CDR3, as DNA: TGTGCCATCAGTGAGTCGGCGCCAGTCGGGCACTATGGCTACACCTTC. Translating gives CAISESAPVGHYGYTF. The chain uses TRBV10-3 and TRBJ1-2; D is unresolved. CDR3 length: 16 amino acids. V was pared by 0 bases and J by 3 bases, with 14 bases between. Germline V lookup: CDR1 ENHRY, CDR2 SYGVKD.

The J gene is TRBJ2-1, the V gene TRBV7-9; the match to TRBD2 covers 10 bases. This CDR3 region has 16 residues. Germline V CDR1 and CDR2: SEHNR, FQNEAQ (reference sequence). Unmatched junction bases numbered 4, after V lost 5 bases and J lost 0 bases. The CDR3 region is CASSPVAGGSYNEQFF. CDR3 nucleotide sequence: TGTGCCAGCAGCCCGGTAGCGGGGGGCTCCTACAATGAGCAGTTCTTC.

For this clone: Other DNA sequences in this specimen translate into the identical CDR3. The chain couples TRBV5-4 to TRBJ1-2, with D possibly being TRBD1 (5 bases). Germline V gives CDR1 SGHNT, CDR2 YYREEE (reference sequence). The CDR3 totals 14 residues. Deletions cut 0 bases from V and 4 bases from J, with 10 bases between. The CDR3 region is CASSLGQGGYGYTF. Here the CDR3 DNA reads TGTGCCAGCAGCTTGGGGCAGGGCGGCTATGGCTACACCTTC.

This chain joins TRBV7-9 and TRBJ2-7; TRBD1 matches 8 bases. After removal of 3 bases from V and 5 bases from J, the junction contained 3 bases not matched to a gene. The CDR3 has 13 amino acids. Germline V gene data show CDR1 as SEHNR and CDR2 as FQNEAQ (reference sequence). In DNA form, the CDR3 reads TGTGCCAGCAGCTTCGACAGGGGCCACGAGCAGTACTTC. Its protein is CASSFDRGHEQYF. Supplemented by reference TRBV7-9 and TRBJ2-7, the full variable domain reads DTGVSQNPRHKITKRGQNVTFRCDPISEHNRLYWYRQTLGQGPEFLTYFQNEAQLEKSRLLSDRFSAERPKGSFSTLEIQRTEQGDSAMYLCASSFDRGHEQYFGPGTRLTVT.

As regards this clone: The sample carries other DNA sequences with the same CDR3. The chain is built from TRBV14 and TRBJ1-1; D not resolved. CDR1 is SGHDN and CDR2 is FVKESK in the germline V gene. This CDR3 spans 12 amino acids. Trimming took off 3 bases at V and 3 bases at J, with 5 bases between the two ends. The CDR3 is CASSQGYTEAFF. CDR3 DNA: TGTGCCAGCAGCCAGGGCTACACTGAAGCTTTCTTT.

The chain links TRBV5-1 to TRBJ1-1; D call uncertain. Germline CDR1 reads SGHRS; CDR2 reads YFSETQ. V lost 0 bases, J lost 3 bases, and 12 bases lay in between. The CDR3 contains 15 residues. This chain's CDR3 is CASSLARRTDTEAFF. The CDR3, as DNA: TGCGCCAGCAGCTTGGCCCGCCGAACCGACACTGAAGCTTTCTTT.

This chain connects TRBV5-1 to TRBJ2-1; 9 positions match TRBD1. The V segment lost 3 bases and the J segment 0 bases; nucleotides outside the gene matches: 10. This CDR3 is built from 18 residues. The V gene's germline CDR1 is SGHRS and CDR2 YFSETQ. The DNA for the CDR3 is TGCGCCAGCAGCTCCCCGGAGACAGGGGGTAGCTCCTACAATGAGCAGTTCTTC. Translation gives CASSSPETGGSSYNEQFF.

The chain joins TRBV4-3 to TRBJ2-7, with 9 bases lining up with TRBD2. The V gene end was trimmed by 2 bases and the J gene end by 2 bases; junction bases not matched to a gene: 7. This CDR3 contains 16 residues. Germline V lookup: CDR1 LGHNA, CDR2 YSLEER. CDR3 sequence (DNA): TGCGCCAGCAGCCAAAACGCCTTAGCGGGAGCCTACGAGCAGTACTTC. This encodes CASSQNALAGAYEQYF.

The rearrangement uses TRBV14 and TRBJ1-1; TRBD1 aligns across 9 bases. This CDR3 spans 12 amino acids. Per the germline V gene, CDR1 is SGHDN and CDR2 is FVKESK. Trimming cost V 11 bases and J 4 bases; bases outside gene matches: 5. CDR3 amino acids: CAVQTGGTEAFF. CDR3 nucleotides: TGTGCCGTACAGACAGGGGGCACTGAAGCTTTCTTT.

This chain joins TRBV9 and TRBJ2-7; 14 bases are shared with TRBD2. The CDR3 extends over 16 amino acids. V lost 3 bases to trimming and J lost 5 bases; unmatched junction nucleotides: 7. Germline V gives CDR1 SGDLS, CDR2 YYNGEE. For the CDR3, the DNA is TGTGCCAGCAGCGAAAAGACTAGCGGGAGGGCCCACGAGCAGTACTTC. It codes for CASSEKTSGRAHEQYF.

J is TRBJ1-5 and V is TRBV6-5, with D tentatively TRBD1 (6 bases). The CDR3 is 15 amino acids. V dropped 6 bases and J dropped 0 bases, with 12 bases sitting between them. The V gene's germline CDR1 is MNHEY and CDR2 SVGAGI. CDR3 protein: CASREDRISNQPQHF. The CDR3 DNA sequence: TGTGCCAGCAGAGAGGACAGAATTAGCAATCAGCCCCAGCATTTT.

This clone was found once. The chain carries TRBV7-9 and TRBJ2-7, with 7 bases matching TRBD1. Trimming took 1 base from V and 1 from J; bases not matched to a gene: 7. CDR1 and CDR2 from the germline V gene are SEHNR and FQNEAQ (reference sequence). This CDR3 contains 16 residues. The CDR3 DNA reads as TGTGCCAGCAGCTTAGATACAGGGGTAGTGTCCTACGAGCAGTACTTC. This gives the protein CASSLDTGVVSYEQYF.

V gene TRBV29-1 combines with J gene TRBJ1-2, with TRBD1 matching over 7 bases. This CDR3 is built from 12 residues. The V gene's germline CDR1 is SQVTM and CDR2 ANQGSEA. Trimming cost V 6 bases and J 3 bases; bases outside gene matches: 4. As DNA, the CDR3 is TGCAGCGTCGCCGGGACAGACTATGGCTACACCTTC. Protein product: CSVAGTDYGYTF.

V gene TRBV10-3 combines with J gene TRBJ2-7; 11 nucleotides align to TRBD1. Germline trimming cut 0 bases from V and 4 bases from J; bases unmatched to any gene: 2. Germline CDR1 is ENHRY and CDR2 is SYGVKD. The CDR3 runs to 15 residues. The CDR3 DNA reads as TGTGCCATCAGTGAGTCGGGGACAGGGGGTTACGAGCAGTACTTC. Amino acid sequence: CAISESGTGGYEQYF.

The DNA for the CDR3 is TGCGCCAGCAGCTTCGGGCCCGGGGGGACCGGGGAGCTGTTTTTT. Encoded protein: CASSFGPGGTGELFF. The chain couples TRBV5-1 to TRBJ2-2; 7 nucleotides agree with TRBD2. Germline V lookup: CDR1 SGHRS, CDR2 YFSETQ. The CDR3 loop spans 15 amino acids. After removal of 2 bases from V and 5 bases from J, the junction contained 6 bases not matched to a gene.

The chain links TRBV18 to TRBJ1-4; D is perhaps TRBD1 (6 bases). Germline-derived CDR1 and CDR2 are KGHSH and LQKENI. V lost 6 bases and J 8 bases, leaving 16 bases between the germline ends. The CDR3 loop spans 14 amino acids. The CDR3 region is CASSPGRGAEKLFF. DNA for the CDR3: TGTGCCAGCTCGCCCGGACGGGGGGCGGAAAAACTGTTTTTT.

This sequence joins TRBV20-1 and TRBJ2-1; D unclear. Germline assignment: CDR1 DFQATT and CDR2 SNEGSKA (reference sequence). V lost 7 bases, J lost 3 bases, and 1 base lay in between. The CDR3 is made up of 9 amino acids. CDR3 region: CSGYNEQFF. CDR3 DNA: TGCAGTGGCTACAATGAGCAGTTCTTC.

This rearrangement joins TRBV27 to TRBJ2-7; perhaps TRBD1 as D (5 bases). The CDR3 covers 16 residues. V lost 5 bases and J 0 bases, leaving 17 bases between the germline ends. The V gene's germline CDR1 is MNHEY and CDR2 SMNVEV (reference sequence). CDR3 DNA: TGTGCCAGCAGTCCCAGCCAGGGCACCCACTCCTACGAGCAGTACTTC. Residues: CASSPSQGTHSYEQYF.

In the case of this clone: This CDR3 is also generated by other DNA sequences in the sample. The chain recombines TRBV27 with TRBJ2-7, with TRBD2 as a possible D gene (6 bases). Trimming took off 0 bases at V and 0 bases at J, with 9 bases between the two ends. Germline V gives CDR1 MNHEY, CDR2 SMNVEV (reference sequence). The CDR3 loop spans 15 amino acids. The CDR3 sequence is CASSLSGGGSYEQYF. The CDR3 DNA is TGTGCCAGCAGTTTATCGGGGGGAGGCTCCTACGAGCAGTACTTC.

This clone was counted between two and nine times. The CDR3 nucleotides read TGCGCCAGCAGCCCACCGGGACAGGGCTGGACCGGGGAGCTGTTTTTT. Protein: CASSPPGQGWTGELFF. The V and J genes are TRBV5-1 and TRBJ2-2; 9 bases are shared with TRBD1. Trimming removed 4 bases from V and 5 bases from J; junction bases left unmatched: 9. The CDR3 runs to 16 residues. Germline V lookup: CDR1 SGHRS, CDR2 YFSETQ. Looking up the rest from reference TRBV5-1 and TRBJ2-2 gives the full variable domain: KAGVTQTPRYLIKTRGQQVTLSCSPISGHRSVSWYQQTPGQGLQFLFEYFSETQRNKGNFPGRFSGRQFSNSRSEMNVSTLELGDSALYLCASSPPGQGWTGELFFGEGSRLTVL.

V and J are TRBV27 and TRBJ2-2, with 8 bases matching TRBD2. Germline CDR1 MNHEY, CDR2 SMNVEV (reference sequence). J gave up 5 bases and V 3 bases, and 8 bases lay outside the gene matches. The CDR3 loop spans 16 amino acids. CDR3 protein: CASSFSGGVKTGELFF. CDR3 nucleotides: TGTGCCAGCAGTTTCTCCGGGGGGGTGAAAACCGGGGAGCTGTTTTTT.